The 30 T cell receptor beta chains given below trace back to one sample, sequenced in a study of cytomegalovirus exposure and HLA in healthy donors. Amplification used 60 Vbeta primers and 13 Jbeta primers. Sequenced by immunoSEQ multiplex PCR; TCRdb stores in-frame clones only, minus some. Of over 110,000 clones listed, over 75% are singletons. The sequenced sample consisted of PBMCs. Every receptor here comes from a male donor in good health and CMV-seronegative.

This chain joins TRBV7-9 and TRBJ2-2; D not certain. Trimming left V 6 bases short and J 7 bases short, with 12 bases between. The germline V gene has CDR1 SEHNR and CDR2 FQNEAQ (reference sequence). The CDR3 is made up of 13 amino acids. The CDR3 DNA is TGTGCCAGCAGTCCCCCCCCGGGCGGGGAGCTGTTTTTT. Protein product: CASSPPPGGELFF.

As for this clone: Different DNA sequences within this sample yield the same CDR3. The chain is built from TRBV27 and TRBJ2-1; D may be TRBD2 (6 bases). Trimming took 4 bases from V and 6 from J, leaving 19 bases between them. The germline CDR1 and CDR2 sequences are MNHEY and SMNVEV (reference sequence). The CDR3 length is 16 residues. The CDR3 loop reads CASSSPPSSARNEQFF. As DNA, the CDR3 is TGTGCCAGCAGTTCCCCCCCTTCTAGCGCTCGCAATGAGCAGTTCTTC.

This clone has more than one count but fewer than ten. The chain is built from TRBV5-5 and TRBJ2-5; 7 bases fit TRBD2. V was pared by 4 bases and J by 5 bases, with 11 bases of the junction left unmatched. Germline V gene lookup returns CDR1 SGHKS and CDR2 YYEKEE (reference sequence). This CDR3 contains 15 residues. The DNA of the CDR3 is TGTGCCAGCAGCGCGCCCGGGACTATCAGGGAGACCCAGTACTTC. Its protein product is CASSAPGTIRETQYF.

The chain links TRBV5-6 to TRBJ2-1, with 8 bases fitting TRBD1. This CDR3 is 16 amino acids long. J gave up 0 bases and V 0 bases, and 2 bases lay outside the gene matches. The germline V gene encodes CDR1 SGHDT and CDR2 YYEEEE. CDR3 region: CASSLGQGSSYNEQFF. The CDR3 coding sequence is TGTGCCAGCAGCTTGGGACAGGGGAGCTCCTACAATGAGCAGTTCTTC.

The chain employs TRBV28 and TRBJ2-1, with D perhaps matching TRBD1 (5 bases). Trimming stripped 6 bases from V and 5 bases from J, with 11 bases between. The CDR3 covers 13 residues. CDR1 MDHEN and CDR2 SYDVKM come from the germline V gene. The CDR3 nucleotides are TGTGCCAGCAGCGTGACAGCCGACAATGAGCAGTTCTTC. This encodes CASSVTADNEQFF.

The chain employs TRBV15 and TRBJ2-5, with 7 bases matching TRBD1. Losses at the gene ends were 5 bases for V and 5 bases for J; bases not matched to a gene: 8. The germline gives CDR1 LNHNV, CDR2 YYDKDF (reference sequence). There are 14 residues in the CDR3. CDR3 nucleotide sequence: TGTGCCACCAGCGACAGGGAGTCGTGGGAGACCCAGTACTTC. It yields the protein CATSDRESWETQYF.

This sequence joins TRBV7-3 and TRBJ2-6; 7 bases align to TRBD2. This CDR3 spans 17 amino acids. Germline CDR1 and CDR2: SGHTA and FQGTGA. After removal of 2 bases from V and 2 bases from J, the junction contained 6 bases not matched to a gene. The CDR3 spells CASSLGREGPGANVLTF. Here the CDR3 DNA reads TGTGCCAGCAGCTTAGGGAGGGAGGGGCCTGGGGCCAACGTCCTGACTTTC.

V is TRBV7-2 and J is TRBJ1-2, with D possibly TRBD1 on 6 matching bases. The CDR3 is 13 residues long. Germline assignment: CDR1 SGHTA and CDR2 FQGNSA. V dropped 5 bases and J dropped 8 bases, with 15 bases sitting between them. The CDR3 DNA reads as TGTGCCAGCAGCGCCCAGGGGCCTGGAGGCTACACCTTC. Translated: CASSAQGPGGYTF.

The V gene is TRBV10-1, the J gene TRBJ1-3; D uncertain. CDR3 size: 15 residues. In germline, CDR1 is WNHNN, CDR2 SYGVQD (reference sequence). V lost 3 bases to trimming and J lost 0 bases, with 9 bases between them. The CDR3 DNA follows: TGCGCCAGCAGTGAAAACAGACACTCTGGAAACACCATATATTTT. It yields the protein CASSENRHSGNTIYF.

V gene TRBV5-1 combines with J gene TRBJ2-2, with a tentative D call TRBD2 (5 bases). CDR3 length equals 15 residues. Trimming shortened V by 2 bases and J by 3 bases, and 11 bases separated the two germline ends. CDR1 SGHRS and CDR2 YFSETQ come from the germline V gene. The CDR3 loop is CASSLETTDTGELFF. CDR3 DNA sequence: TGCGCCAGCAGCTTAGAGACTACAGACACCGGGGAGCTGTTTTTT.

This clone was seen once. The chain employs TRBV4-3 and TRBJ2-1, with TRBD2 as a possible D gene (5 bases). Germline-derived CDR1 and CDR2 are LGHNA and YSLEER. The CDR3 is 13 amino acids. The V and J ends lost 1 base and 8 bases respectively, with 9 bases between them. The CDR3 DNA reads as TGCGCCAGCAGCCAAGCCCTGAGGGATGAGCAGTTCTTC. It translates to CASSQALRDEQFF.

This sequence joins TRBV7-3 and TRBJ2-7; TRBD2 is a possible D gene (6 bases). Trimming stripped 5 bases from V and 3 bases from J, with 11 bases between. The CDR3 is 13 amino acids. CDR1 is SGHTA, CDR2 FQGTGA, per germline. The CDR3 nucleotides read TGTGCCAGCAGCGTTAATAGCGGCTACGAGCAGTACTTC. It codes for CASSVNSGYEQYF.

The chain combines TRBV6-1 with TRBJ2-3, with D tentatively TRBD2 (6 bases). Between the trimmed V and J ends, which lost 8 bases and 6 bases, there was a span of 12 bases. Germline V gives CDR1 MNHNS, CDR2 SASEGT. CDR3 length equals 12 residues. CDR3 sequence: CASSSEGDTQYF. CDR3 bases: TGTGCCAGCTCCTCGGAGGGGGATACGCAGTATTTT.

As to this clone: The sample holds other DNA sequences that translate to the same CDR3. This sequence joins TRBV5-4 and TRBJ2-5; D unclear. This CDR3 has 14 residues. Germline V lookup: CDR1 SGHNT, CDR2 YYREEE (reference sequence). Trimming shortened V by 0 bases and J by 5 bases, and 11 bases separated the two germline ends. CDR3 in DNA: TGTGCCAGCAGCTTGGTACCAGGTCGGGAGACCCAGTACTTC. It yields the protein CASSLVPGRETQYF.

The chain combines TRBV5-4 with TRBJ1-1; D gene unclear. CDR3 length: 14 amino acids. The V gene lost 1 base and the J gene lost 0 bases, with 7 bases spanning the gap. In germline, CDR1 is SGHNT, CDR2 YYREEE (reference sequence). CDR3 bases: TGTGCCAGCAGCTTGTCCGAGATGAACACTGAAGCTTTCTTT. Residues: CASSLSEMNTEAFF.

The chain uses TRBV19 and TRBJ1-2; D uncertain. V lost 1 base and J 2 bases, leaving 5 bases between the germline ends. Germline V gene data show CDR1 as LNHDA and CDR2 as SQIVND (reference sequence). The CDR3 extends over 13 amino acids. For the CDR3, the DNA is TGTGCCAGTAGTATAGCGGGGAACTATGGCTACACCTTC. Protein product: CASSIAGNYGYTF.

The chain has TRBV2 and TRBJ2-1, with 11 bases that match TRBD2. The CDR3 loop spans 14 amino acids. Trimming took 7 bases from V and 7 from J; bases not matched to a gene: 6. Looked up from germline, CDR1 is SNHLY and CDR2 is FYNNEI. The CDR3 bases are TGTGCCAGCACGGGGATAGCGGGAGGGAATGAGCAGTTCTTC. Its translation: CASTGIAGGNEQFF. Full variable domain (rest looked up from reference TRBV2 and TRBJ2-1): EPEVTQTPSHQVTQMGQEVILRCVPISNHLYFYWYRQILGQKVEFLVSFYNNEISEKSEIFDDQFSVERPDGSNFTLKIRSTKLEDSAMYFCASTGIAGGNEQFFGPGTRLTVL.

Only one count was recorded for this clone. V and J are TRBV7-2 and TRBJ2-5; possible D gene TRBD2, 5 bases. The J call could be wrong; TRBJ2-7 is a better fit for the DNA end. The CDR3 sequence is 14 residues long. The V gene's germline CDR1 is SGHTA and CDR2 FQGNSA. For the CDR3, the DNA is TGTGCCAGCACCCGGGATGGTGGGAGATACGAGCAGTACTTC. Amino acid sequence: CASTRDGGRYEQYF.

There are a few counts of this clone. The chain recombines TRBV30 with TRBJ2-3; no definite D call. Germline CDR1 and CDR2: GTSNPN and SVGIG (reference sequence). Trimming removed 2 bases at V and 0 bases at J, with 3 bases between. The CDR3 sequence is 12 residues long. The CDR3 spells CAWSYSTDTQYF. CDR3 coding DNA: TGTGCCTGGAGTTATAGCACAGATACGCAGTATTTT. Variable domain in full (rest from reference TRBV30 and TRBJ2-3): SQTIHQWPATLVQPVGSPLSLECTVEGTSNPNLYWYRQAAGRGLQLLFYSVGIGQISSEVPQNLSASRPQDRQFILSSKKLLLSDSGFYLCAWSYSTDTQYFGPGTRLTVL.

CDR3 DNA: TGTGCCAGCGGGGGCGGGAGTTCCTACGAGCAGTACTTC. It translates to CASGGGSSYEQYF. The V and J genes are TRBV9 and TRBJ2-7; tentatively, D is TRBD2 (7 bases). Per germline, CDR1 SGDLS and CDR2 YYNGEE. V was cut by 7 bases and J by 1 base, with 12 bases left in between. The CDR3 spans 13 residues.

The chain carries TRBV6-1 and TRBJ1-2; maybe TRBD1 (6 bases). The CDR3 totals 16 residues. Trimming pared 0 bases from V and 5 bases from J, leaving 16 bases between. Germline CDR1 is MNHNS and CDR2 is SASEGT. CDR3 protein: CASSEAGVRTAYGYTF. Written as DNA, the CDR3 is TGTGCCAGCAGTGAAGCGGGGGTGAGGACAGCTTATGGCTACACCTTC.

The genes are TRBV30 and TRBJ1-2; TRBD1 aligns across 7 bases. Germline CDR1 reads GTSNPN; CDR2 reads SVGIG (reference sequence). The trim removed 6 bases at V and 3 bases at J, leaving 10 bases unmatched. The CDR3 is made up of 14 amino acids. CDR3 nucleotide sequence: TGTGCCTGTCTTTCCACAGGGGTGGACTATGGCTACACCTTC. Its translation: CACLSTGVDYGYTF.

This sequence joins TRBV19 and TRBJ2-1; 8 bases agree with TRBD2. The CDR3 contains 15 residues. Germline V gene lookup returns CDR1 LNHDA and CDR2 SQIVND (reference sequence). Trimming took 5 bases from V and 4 from J; bases not matched to a gene: 7. CDR3 in amino acids: CASSVTSGGYNEQFF. The CDR3 coding sequence is TGTGCCAGTAGTGTTACAAGCGGGGGATACAATGAGCAGTTCTTC.

This clone was counted only a few times. The CDR3 reads CAPRASGPNEQFF. As DNA, the CDR3 is TGTGCCCCCCGGGCTAGCGGACCCAATGAGCAGTTCTTC. The rearrangement links TRBV7-9 to TRBJ2-1; TRBD2 matches at 7 bases. Germline V gene sequence: CDR1 SEHNR, CDR2 FQNEAQ (reference sequence). The CDR3 contains 13 residues. V dropped 11 bases and J dropped 6; count of bases not matched to a gene: 10.

The V and J genes are TRBV29-1 and TRBJ1-2, with D uncertain. The V end was cut by 2 bases, the J end by 8 bases, with 18 bases between. Germline CDR1 is SQVTM and CDR2 is ANQGSEA. This CDR3 comprises 14 residues. The CDR3 region is CSVETPRDREGYTF. CDR3 nucleotides: TGCAGCGTTGAAACGCCCCGGGATCGCGAAGGCTACACCTTC.

The chain links TRBV7-3 to TRBJ2-7; D gene ambiguous. Germline CDR1 is SGHTA and CDR2 is FQGTGA. V shed 0 bases and J shed 6 bases, with 9 bases lying between them. This CDR3 region has 13 residues. The CDR3 here is CASSLTLGSEQYF. CDR3 sequence (DNA): TGTGCCAGCAGCTTAACTCTAGGCTCCGAGCAGTACTTC.

V gene TRBV5-4 combines with J gene TRBJ2-5, with a possible D match to TRBD2 (5 bases). From germline, CDR1 is SGHNT and CDR2 YYREEE (reference sequence). V dropped 0 bases and J dropped 5 bases, with 11 bases sitting between them. The CDR3 has 14 residues. DNA for the CDR3: TGTGCCAGCAGCTTGGGACGTACGGGGGAGACCCAGTACTTC. It codes for CASSLGRTGETQYF.

The chain has TRBV7-2 and TRBJ2-1; 7 nucleotides agree with TRBD2. Germline V gives CDR1 SGHTA, CDR2 FQGNSA. The J segment lost 0 bases and the V segment lost 5 bases, leaving 4 bases of the junction unmatched. The CDR3 runs to 15 residues. Here the CDR3 reads CASSRRDYSYNEQFF. In nucleotides, the CDR3 is TGTGCCAGCAGCCGTCGGGACTACTCCTACAATGAGCAGTTCTTC.

This clone showed up just a few times. This rearrangement joins TRBV29-1 to TRBJ2-7; 7 bases are shared with TRBD2. Germline-derived CDR1 and CDR2 are SQVTM and ANQGSEA. The V segment lost 4 bases and the J segment 3 bases; nucleotides outside the gene matches: 9. The CDR3 is made up of 14 amino acids. CDR3 nucleotide sequence: TGCAGCGTTGGCCCACGGGGGGATCTCTACGAGCAGTACTTC. This translates into CSVGPRGDLYEQYF.

This sequence joins TRBV10-1 and TRBJ2-7, with 10 positions matching TRBD2. The V and J ends lost 3 bases and 5 bases, in that order; junction bases with no gene match: 4. CDR3 length equals 14 residues. CDR1 and CDR2 from the germline V gene are WNHNN and SYGVQD (reference sequence). CDR3 amino acids: CASSEAGGPHEQYF. The CDR3 DNA sequence: TGCGCCAGCAGTGAAGCGGGAGGGCCCCACGAGCAGTACTTC.